Listed here is a single TCR beta chain. This record comes from a study of shared clonotypes between healthy human individuals. Study background: Three plates were used per donor for CD4 naive, three for CD4 memory, two for CD8 naive and one for CD8 memory.

Terminally differentiated effector memory CD45RA+ cells were excluded by CCR7 positive selection of CD45RO-negative cells. Germline V gives CDR1 MGHDK, CDR2 SYGVNS. V lost 3 bases, J lost 0 bases, and 9 bases lay in between. This CDR3 is 14 amino acids long. Only in-frame clones appear in the TCRdb table, and some are missing; sequencing was by immunoSEQ multiplex PCR. The repertoire holds approximately 2,200,000 clones, with approximately 94% as singletons. Specimen: naive CD8+ T cells from PBMCs. The rearrangement uses TRBV25-1 and TRBJ2-7; D is ambiguous. The sequence came from a man between 18 and 29 years old in good health. Some clones in this sample may be carry-over from other donors' samples. The CDR3 loop reads CASSEATFSYEQYF. The CDR3 nucleotides read TGTGCCAGCAGTGAGGCTACCTTCTCCTACGAGCAGTACTTC.